The 14 T cell receptor beta chains below were found in one sample sequenced in a study of cytomegalovirus exposure and HLA in healthy donors. Sequencing was performed with immunoSEQ multiplex PCR; in TCRdb, only in-frame clones are kept and a portion is missing. The data hold about 280,000 clones, with 80% to 90% observed a single time. Sequenced input: PBMCs. Receptor source: a woman under 30 in good health and CMV-seronegative.

V usage is TRBV6-5 and J usage is TRBJ2-7, with 10 bases fitting TRBD1. In germline, CDR1 is MNHEY, CDR2 SVGAGI. The V segment lost 5 bases and the J segment 3 bases; nucleotides outside the gene matches: 7. This CDR3 is 15 amino acids long. This CDR3 is CASSTRDRGVYEQYF. Written as DNA, the CDR3 is TGTGCCAGCAGTACTCGGGACAGGGGAGTCTACGAGCAGTACTTC.

The rearrangement joins TRBV29-1 to TRBJ1-4, with TRBD1 matching 7 bases. J lost 0 bases, V lost 5 bases, and 6 bases had no gene match. The germline CDR1 and CDR2 sequences are SQVTM and ANQGSEA. There are 15 residues in the CDR3. Here the CDR3 DNA reads TGCAGCGTTTCCCCCGGGACAGCAACTAATGAAAAACTGTTTTTT. Its translation is CSVSPGTATNEKLFF.

V gene TRBV5-4 combines with J gene TRBJ1-1; TRBD1 matches 7 bases. The CDR3 contains 13 residues. CDR1 is SGHNT and CDR2 is YYREEE in the germline V gene (reference sequence). Unmatched junction bases numbered 3, after V lost 4 bases and J lost 3 bases. The CDR3 loop reads CASSPQGDTEAFF. CDR3 sequence (DNA): TGTGCCAGCAGCCCTCAGGGGGACACTGAAGCTTTCTTT.

J is TRBJ1-1 and V is TRBV7-6; the D is unclear. V gave up 2 bases and J gave up 2 bases, with 9 bases separating them. This CDR3 contains 14 residues. Looked up from germline, CDR1 is SGHVS and CDR2 is FNYEAQ. The CDR3 sequence is CASSLSGFNTEAFF. The CDR3 nucleotides are TGTGCCAGCAGCTTAAGCGGCTTTAACACTGAAGCTTTCTTT.

CDR3 amino acids: CASTGTGEVYGYTF. The CDR3 DNA sequence: TGTGCCAGCACCGGGACAGGGGAGGTCTATGGCTACACCTTC. The chain has TRBV2 and TRBJ1-2; 10 bases are shared with TRBD1. The junction had 6 bases not matched to a gene; V was cut back by 7 bases and J by 4 bases. This CDR3 comprises 14 residues. In germline, CDR1 is SNHLY, CDR2 FYNNEI. The whole variable domain, filled in from reference TRBV2 and TRBJ1-2, reads EPEVTQTPSHQVTQMGQEVILRCVPISNHLYFYWYRQILGQKVEFLVSFYNNEISEKSEIFDDQFSVERPDGSNFTLKIRSTKLEDSAMYFCASTGTGEVYGYTFGSGTRLTVV.

The J gene is TRBJ2-7, the V gene TRBV6-6; the D is unclear. This CDR3 contains 15 residues. Germline-derived CDR1 and CDR2 are MNHNY and SVGAGI (reference sequence). V was cut by 6 bases and J by 3 bases, with 18 bases left in between. This CDR3 reads CASSTTKGLFYEQYF. CDR3 in DNA: TGTGCCAGCAGCACTACGAAAGGTCTTTTCTACGAGCAGTACTTC.

The chain combines TRBV7-2 with TRBJ1-2, with D tentatively TRBD1 (5 bases). Germline V CDR1 and CDR2: SGHTA, FQGNSA. This CDR3 region has 15 residues. The V and J ends lost 3 bases and 2 bases respectively, with 13 bases between them. CDR3 sequence reads: CASSLWGGNNYGYTF. CDR3 bases: TGTGCCAGCAGCTTGTGGGGGGGTAACAACTATGGCTACACCTTC.

This clone was observed a single time. The rearrangement uses TRBV28 and TRBJ2-1; D uncertain. V gave up 0 bases and J gave up 10 bases, with 13 bases separating them. CDR3 length: 14 amino acids. CDR1 is MDHEN, CDR2 SYDVKM, per germline. CDR3 region: CASSLWVEKREQFF. The CDR3 DNA sequence: TGTGCCAGCAGTTTATGGGTGGAGAAACGGGAGCAGTTCTTC.

This chain joins TRBV5-4 and TRBJ2-3; TRBD2 is a possible D gene (5 bases). The CDR3 totals 14 residues. Germline CDR1 and CDR2: SGHNT and YYREEE (reference sequence). V dropped 3 bases and J dropped 0 bases, with 8 bases sitting between them. CDR3 amino acids: CASSSTRSTDTQYF. The DNA of the CDR3 is TGTGCCAGCAGCTCAACTAGGAGCACAGATACGCAGTATTTT.

The gene calls are TRBV18 and TRBJ2-7; D is possibly TRBD2 (6 bases). V gave up 3 bases and J gave up 6 bases, with 9 bases separating them. Germline V gene data show CDR1 as KGHSH and CDR2 as LQKENI. The CDR3 covers 12 residues. This chain's CDR3 is CASSPEGSEQYF. In DNA, the CDR3 is TGTGCCAGCTCACCGGAGGGTAGCGAGCAGTACTTC.

The rearrangement uses TRBV19 and TRBJ1-2; 10 bases fit TRBD1. The CDR3 contains 15 residues. Germline-derived CDR1 and CDR2 are LNHDA and SQIVND (reference sequence). The ends lost 0 bases at V and 5 bases at J; junction bases unmatched: 3. This chain's CDR3 is CASSIDGTGVYGYTF. Written as DNA, the CDR3 is TGTGCCAGTAGTATAGACGGGACAGGGGTATATGGCTACACCTTC.

The rearrangement links TRBV29-1 to TRBJ2-6, with 7 positions matching TRBD1. Germline CDR1 and CDR2: SQVTM and ANQGSEA. The CDR3 totals 14 residues. The V and J ends lost 3 bases and 4 bases, in that order; junction bases with no gene match: 3. CDR3 sequence reads: CSVDDRAGANVLTF. CDR3 coding DNA: TGCAGCGTTGATGACAGGGCCGGGGCCAACGTCCTGACTTTC. The whole variable domain, remainder taken from reference TRBV29-1 and TRBJ2-6, is SAVISQKPSRDICQRGTSLTIQCQVDSQVTMMFWYRQQPGQSLTLIATANQGSEATYESGFVIDKFPISRPNLTFSTLTVSNMSPEDSSIYLCSVDDRAGANVLTFGAGSRLTVL.

This chain joins TRBV7-9 and TRBJ1-2; D gene unclear. The CDR3 runs 12 residues. The germline V and J ends were trimmed by 5 bases and 5 bases, with 9 bases remaining between them. Germline CDR1 SEHNR, CDR2 FQNEAQ (reference sequence). DNA of the CDR3: TGTGCCAGCAGCGCCCAGAGGTATGGCTACACCTTC. It translates to CASSAQRYGYTF. The full variable domain, its missing parts supplied by reference TRBV7-9 and TRBJ1-2, is DTGVSQNPRHKITKRGQNVTFRCDPISEHNRLYWYRQTLGQGPEFLTYFQNEAQLEKSRLLSDRFSAERPKGSFSTLEIQRTEQGDSAMYLCASSAQRYGYTFGSGTRLTVV.

The J gene is TRBJ2-7, the V gene TRBV10-3; tentatively, D is TRBD1 (6 bases). Looked up from germline, CDR1 is ENHRY and CDR2 is SYGVKD. This CDR3 has 15 residues. Trimming removed 6 bases from V and 0 bases from J, with 15 bases in between. CDR3 DNA sequence: TGTGCCATCAGGCTGGACAGTATCAGCTCCTACGAGCAGTACTTC. Its translation is CAIRLDSISSYEQYF.